These 5 T cell receptor beta chains share one sample of origin, sequenced in a study of blood T cell repertoires in COVID-19. Clones were sequenced by immunoSEQ multiplex PCR, and TCRdb holds only the in-frame ones, with some missing. The top ten clones hold approximately 5.7% of a sample with 310,000 or so clones, around nine tenths of them seen once. The sequenced material came from PBMCs or T cells enriched from blood (not recorded which). The receptors shown here come from a woman aged 40 to 50 who had recovered from COVID-19.

The V and J genes are TRBV9 and TRBJ2-1; 7 nucleotides match TRBD2. V lost 0 bases to trimming and J lost 5 bases; unmatched junction nucleotides: 11. This CDR3 region has 17 residues. CDR1 and CDR2 from the germline V gene are SGDLS and YYNGEE. The CDR3 region has the DNA TGTGCCAGCAGCGTAGCTTTGGGGCTAGCGGAGGACAATGAGCAGTTCTTC. Its protein product is CASSVALGLAEDNEQFF.

The genes are TRBV7-9 and TRBJ1-6, with no clear D. Germline loops: CDR1 SEHNR, CDR2 FQNEAQ (reference sequence). The length of the CDR3 is 14 residues. Trimming left V 6 bases short and J 0 bases short, with 6 bases between. CDR3 sequence (DNA): TGTGCCAGCAGACCCAGCTCCTATAATTCACCCCTCCACTTT. Encoded protein: CASRPSSYNSPLHF.

The chain carries TRBV7-3 and TRBJ2-3; 7 bases map to TRBD1. Germline CDR1 SGHTA, CDR2 FQGTGA. The CDR3 extends over 16 amino acids. J was trimmed by 0 bases and V by 1 base; bases with no gene match: 4. In DNA form, the CDR3 reads TGTGCCAGCAGCTTAAACCCAGGGGGAAGCACAGATACGCAGTATTTT. As protein: CASSLNPGGSTDTQYF.

This chain connects TRBV10-2 to TRBJ1-5; D gene ambiguous. V lost 3 bases and J lost 2, with 11 bases in between. Germline CDR1 and CDR2: WSHSY and SAAADI. The CDR3 has 15 amino acids. CDR3 DNA sequence: TGCGCCAGCAGTGATCTGGGCCCGGGCAATCAGCCCCAGCATTTT. Encoded protein: CASSDLGPGNQPQHF.

This sequence joins TRBV6-5 and TRBJ1-1; 8 positions agree with TRBD1. Germline-derived CDR1 and CDR2 are MNHEY and SVGAGI. V lost 5 bases, J lost 4 bases, and 6 bases stayed unmatched. The CDR3 contains 14 residues. The chain's CDR3 is CASSPDRAGTEAFF. The CDR3 DNA follows: TGTGCCAGCAGTCCGGACAGGGCCGGCACTGAAGCTTTCTTT.